This T cell receptor beta chain was recorded in a study of human T cells and chemical hapten exposure. Germline V gene sequence: CDR1 LGHNA, CDR2 YNFKEQ. This CDR3 has 16 residues. The V and J ends lost 5 bases and 8 bases, in that order; junction bases with no gene match: 9. TCRdb processed the RACE reads anew with MiXCR; each CDR3 protein has one entry. Of 250,000 or so distinct CDR3 sequences listed, 7.5% to 10% were seen once; the top ten hold 2.3%. The time point was: pre-sensitization, week 0. Described treatment: therapeutic diphenylcyclopropenone sensitization with weekly scalp DPC. The TCR comes from a woman between 40 and 55 years old with alopecia areata. Some clones in this sample may be carry-over from other donors' samples. The input for sequencing was whole blood, taken in connection with sensitization to the hapten diphenylcyclopropenone (DPC). The V and J genes are TRBV4-2 and TRBJ2-1, with 13 bases that match TRBD2. In DNA form, the CDR3 reads TGTGCCAGCAGCGGAAGGACTAGCGGGAGTGGGGATGAGCAGTTCTTC. It codes for CASSGRTSGSGDEQFF.